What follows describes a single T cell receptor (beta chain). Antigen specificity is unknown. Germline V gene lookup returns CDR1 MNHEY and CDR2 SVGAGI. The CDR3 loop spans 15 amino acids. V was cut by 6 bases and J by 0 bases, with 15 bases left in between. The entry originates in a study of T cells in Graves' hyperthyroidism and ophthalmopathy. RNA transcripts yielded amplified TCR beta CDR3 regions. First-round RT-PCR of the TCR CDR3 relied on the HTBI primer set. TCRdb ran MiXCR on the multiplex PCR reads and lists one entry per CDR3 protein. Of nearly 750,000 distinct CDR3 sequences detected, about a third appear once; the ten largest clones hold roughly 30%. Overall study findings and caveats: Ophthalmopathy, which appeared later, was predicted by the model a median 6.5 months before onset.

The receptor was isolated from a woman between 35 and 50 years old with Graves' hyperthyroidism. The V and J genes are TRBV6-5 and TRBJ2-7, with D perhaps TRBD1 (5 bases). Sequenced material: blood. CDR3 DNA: TGTGCCAGCAGCGCAACAGGAGAAATCTCCTACGAGCAGTACTTC. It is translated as CASSATGEISYEQYF.